A single sample is the source of the 3 T cell receptor beta chains below, sequenced in a study of tissue T cells after allogeneic stem cell transplantation. TCRdb keeps only in-frame clones here, not all; method: immunoSEQ multiplex PCR. The sample consists of some 24,000 clones, 73% of them appearing once. The material was tissue from the ileum, obtained at autopsy. These receptors all come from a female donor older than 55 with lung cancer.

CDR3 in amino acids: CATPTSGRGEQFF. The CDR3 DNA sequence: TGTGCCACCCCGACTAGCGGGAGGGGGGAGCAGTTCTTC. The rearrangement uses TRBV2 and TRBJ2-1; 14 bases align to TRBD2. With V trimmed by 10 bases and J by 10 bases, 6 bases remained unmatched. Germline CDR1 and CDR2: SNHLY and FYNNEI. This CDR3 is built from 13 residues.

The V call is TRBV6-6, the J call TRBJ2-7; 8 bases are a match to TRBD1. After removal of 6 bases from V and 5 bases from J, the junction contained 3 bases not matched to a gene. The germline V gene has CDR1 MNHNY and CDR2 SVGAGI (reference sequence). The CDR3 consists of 12 residues. CDR3 protein: CASRTGDHEQYF. The DNA of the CDR3 is TGTGCCAGCAGGACAGGGGACCACGAGCAGTACTTC.

The chain recombines TRBV5-6 with TRBJ1-6, with TRBD1 matching over 12 bases. J was trimmed by 9 bases and V by 1 base; bases with no gene match: 5. The germline V gene has CDR1 SGHDT and CDR2 YYEEEE. The CDR3 is 16 residues long. The CDR3 loop reads CASSLPGTGGRSPLHF. CDR3 sequence (DNA): TGTGCCAGCAGCTTGCCCGGGACAGGGGGCCGTTCACCCCTCCACTTT.